The entry below gives a single T cell receptor beta chain sequence along with its context. These data belong to a study of blood T cell repertoires in COVID-19. Per the germline V gene, CDR1 is DFQATT and CDR2 is SNEGSKA (reference sequence). This CDR3 is 13 amino acids long. V was shortened by 3 bases and J by 5 bases, with 13 bases between the two germline ends. The repertoire was sequenced with immunoSEQ multiplex PCR; TCRdb's copy has only in-frame clones and lacks some. The sample holds 68,000 or so clones, about 82% seen once. The chain couples TRBV20-1 to TRBJ2-5; D perhaps matches TRBD1 (5 bases). The source material was peripheral blood. The TCR sequence derives from a man aged 50-60 years with acute or convalescent COVID-19. The CDR3 here is CSASQGPTETQYF. The CDR3, as DNA: TGCAGTGCTAGTCAGGGCCCTACGGAGACCCAGTACTTC.